A selection of T cell receptor beta chains follows, all from one sample in a study of cytomegalovirus exposure and HLA in healthy donors. Only in-frame clones appear in the TCRdb table, and some are missing; sequencing was by immunoSEQ multiplex PCR. The sample yields approximately 89,000 clones, roughly 58% seen once. Sequencing input: PBMCs. The receptors come from a woman between 25 and 40 years old in good health and CMV-seropositive. Each CDR3 is given with its conserved first and last residue. Clone size is given for some rows only: seen once, a few or many times, or a class if the clone is expanded.

abundance: .; j_gene: TRBJ2-2; v_gene: TRBV29-1; CDR3aa: CSVGGGPTGELFF
abundance: many; j_gene: TRBJ1-4; v_gene: TRBV14; CDR3aa: CASSPTLLNEKLFF
abundance: .; j_gene: TRBJ1-6; v_gene: TRBV27; CDR3aa: CASSWTGANSPLHF
abundance: .; j_gene: TRBJ1-3; v_gene: TRBV4-1; CDR3aa: CASSQTRDAGNTIYF
abundance: .; j_gene: TRBJ2-3; v_gene: TRBV5-4; CDR3aa: CASSFSGQASTDTQYF
abundance: .; j_gene: TRBJ2-7; v_gene: TRBV18; CDR3aa: CASSPQGDKAYEQYF
abundance: .; j_gene: TRBJ2-7; v_gene: TRBV9; CDR3aa: CASSVAIGYEQYF
abundance: .; j_gene: TRBJ1-3; v_gene: TRBV30; CDR3aa: CAWTGSWNTIYF
abundance: few; j_gene: TRBJ2-2; v_gene: TRBV7-3; CDR3aa: CASSQLAGSTTGELFF
abundance: .; j_gene: TRBJ1-1; v_gene: TRBV5-4; CDR3aa: CASSPTFEQGSEAFF
abundance: .; j_gene: TRBJ2-1; v_gene: TRBV5-1; CDR3aa: CASSRSGDSYNEQFF
abundance: .; j_gene: TRBJ2-5; v_gene: TRBV7-9; CDR3aa: CSSNIPSGVRQVSETQYF
abundance: once; j_gene: TRBJ2-2; v_gene: TRBV10-3; CDR3aa: CAIQGQGRPGELFF
abundance: .; j_gene: TRBJ1-3; v_gene: TRBV13; CDR3aa: CASSLAGIGNTIYF
abundance: .; j_gene: TRBJ2-3; v_gene: TRBV13; CDR3aa: CASSLASSGSTDTQYF
abundance: .; j_gene: TRBJ2-1; v_gene: TRBV7-3; CDR3aa: CASSIDRANEQFF
abundance: .; j_gene: TRBJ2-7; v_gene: TRBV6-1; CDR3aa: CASFGEVGEQYF
abundance: .; j_gene: TRBJ1-2; v_gene: TRBV5-6; CDR3aa: CASVGQGFYGYPF
abundance: once; j_gene: TRBJ2-5; v_gene: TRBV29-1; CDR3aa: CSVNLAGLETQYF
abundance: .; j_gene: TRBJ2-7; v_gene: TRBV21-1; CDR3aa: CASSKEVSSGGTYEQYF
abundance: .; j_gene: TRBJ1-2; v_gene: TRBV28; CDR3aa: CASSSTDSLYGYPF
abundance: .; j_gene: .; v_gene: TRBV7-2; CDR3aa: CASSFEGTSGGTYEQYF
abundance: few; j_gene: TRBJ2-2; v_gene: TRBV6-1; CDR3aa: CATSGRWGELFF
abundance: .; j_gene: TRBJ1-5; v_gene: TRBV27; CDR3aa: CASSPQGPVISNQPQHF
abundance: .; j_gene: TRBJ2-7; v_gene: TRBV19; CDR3aa: CASTAQRPPYEQYF
abundance: .; j_gene: TRBJ1-1; v_gene: TRBV28; CDR3aa: CASSSHRQGSTEAFF
abundance: .; j_gene: TRBJ2-5; v_gene: TRBV6-1; CDR3aa: CASIPGWTGVETQYF
abundance: .; j_gene: TRBJ2-7; v_gene: TRBV6-5; CDR3aa: CASSYPGRNEQYF
abundance: few; j_gene: TRBJ1-5; v_gene: TRBV5-8; CDR3aa: CASSLMPSVNQPQHF
abundance: .; j_gene: TRBJ2-1; v_gene: TRBV5-6; CDR3aa: CASSLNHGEQFF
abundance: .; j_gene: TRBJ1-5; v_gene: TRBV11-2; CDR3aa: CASSLDRGYSQPQHF
abundance: .; j_gene: TRBJ2-1; v_gene: TRBV30; CDR3aa: CALTGQGASGNEQFF
abundance: .; j_gene: TRBJ1-2; v_gene: TRBV7-2; CDR3aa: CASSLKTGGHYGYPF
abundance: few; j_gene: TRBJ1-1; v_gene: TRBV5-1; CDR3aa: CASSPGQEFTEAFF
abundance: .; j_gene: TRBJ2-3; v_gene: TRBV19; CDR3aa: CASRPLDRAGDTQYF
abundance: .; j_gene: TRBJ2-1; v_gene: TRBV7-2; CDR3aa: CASSRYSGGAYEQFF
abundance: .; j_gene: TRBJ2-7; v_gene: TRBV9; CDR3aa: CASSDGGVSSYEQYF
abundance: .; j_gene: TRBJ1-1; v_gene: TRBV7-9; CDR3aa: CASSLRQGPDEAFF
abundance: .; j_gene: TRBJ1-2; v_gene: TRBV9; CDR3aa: CASSVGIRDGYTF
abundance: .; j_gene: TRBJ1-6; v_gene: TRBV6-1; CDR3aa: CASSVGGGINSPLHF
abundance: .; j_gene: TRBJ2-6; v_gene: TRBV11-2; CDR3aa: CASSPALTRANVLTF
abundance: few; j_gene: TRBJ1-1; v_gene: TRBV18; CDR3aa: CASSPGGQGSEAFF
abundance: .; j_gene: TRBJ2-7; v_gene: TRBV5-4; CDR3aa: CASSPTDKNYEQYF
abundance: .; j_gene: TRBJ1-6; v_gene: TRBV7-3; CDR3aa: CASRQALNSPLHF
abundance: .; j_gene: TRBJ2-7; v_gene: TRBV7-9; CDR3aa: CASSKRDNSYEQYF
abundance: .; j_gene: TRBJ1-1; v_gene: TRBV9; CDR3aa: CASSGEWGVNTEAFF
abundance: few; j_gene: TRBJ1-4; v_gene: TRBV10-3; CDR3aa: CAISDPPGGRKREEKLFF
abundance: .; j_gene: TRBJ2-7; v_gene: TRBV29-1; CDR3aa: CSVEEPGPGGLYEQYF
abundance: few; j_gene: TRBJ2-3; v_gene: TRBV30; CDR3aa: CAWSGTSGGKWVDTQYF
abundance: few; j_gene: TRBJ1-1; v_gene: TRBV28; CDR3aa: CASRLLTGSPEAFF
abundance: .; j_gene: TRBJ1-4; v_gene: TRBV28; CDR3aa: CASSWRGTEPEKLFF
abundance: .; j_gene: TRBJ1-4; v_gene: TRBV7-2; CDR3aa: CASSPGEGLGKLFF
abundance: once; j_gene: TRBJ2-7; v_gene: TRBV7-8; CDR3aa: CASSFRDTSYEQYF
abundance: .; j_gene: TRBJ2-1; v_gene: TRBV27; CDR3aa: CASSLVAGGKDEQFF